This TCR beta chain stems from a study of CXCR3-negative and CXCR3-positive naive CD8 T cells. This CDR3 region has 14 residues. The germline gives CDR1 DFQATT, CDR2 SNEGSKA (reference sequence). Remarks on this clonotype: Its antigen is currently unknown.

TRB cDNA libraries were made by UMI-labeled 5' RACE. Following a re-call of the 5' RACE reads, TCRdb has one entry per CDR3 protein and lacks DNA. The sample totals under 70,000 distinct CDR3 sequences. Definition of naive CD8+ T cells rested on a CD45RO-CCR7+CD27+CD95- profile. General observations from the study: Against CXCR3-negative naive cells, CXCR3-positive naive cells showed more hydrophobic TRB CDR3s.

What was sequenced was naive CXCR3+ CD8+ T cells from blood. Subset in this sample: CD45RO-CCR7+CD27+CD95- naive CD8+ T cells expressing CXCR3 (TNR3+). The rearrangement links TRBV20-1 to TRBJ2-5; the D gene TCRdb calls, TRBD1, cannot be checked with no DNA. The source of this sequence is a human donor in good health. Some clones in this sample may be carry-over from other donors' samples. CDR3 sequence: CSARTGGAVETQYF.